Listed below are T cell receptor beta chains from one sample, sequenced in a study of molecular identifiers for immune sequencing clone quantification. TCRdb processed the PCR reads anew with MiXCR; each CDR3 protein has one entry. The sample yields about 630,000 distinct CDR3 sequences, roughly 23% seen once. The sample taken for sequencing was naive CD8+ T cells from blood, with Jurkat cell RNA spiked in. All receptors derive from a human donor in good health. Some libraries in this study had Jurkat cell RNA spiked in. Both conserved end residues are part of each CDR3. The D gene is left open where the match is weak. The size entry is marked missing in some rows and otherwise reads once, few, many or a size class.

d_call: -
v_call: TRBV30
j_call: TRBJ2-5
clone_size: -
cdr3_aa: CAVLATDGETQYF
cdr3_nt: TGTGCTGTTTTAGCGACAGACGGAGAGACCCAGTACTTC

d_call: TRBD1
v_call: TRBV12-3/TRBV12-4
j_call: TRBJ2-5
clone_size: few
cdr3_aa: CASSAEAGGVETQYF
cdr3_nt: TGTGCCAGCAGCGCTGAGGCAGGGGGCGTAGAGACCCAGTACTTC

d_call: -
v_call: TRBV12-3/TRBV12-4
j_call: TRBJ2-5
clone_size: -
cdr3_aa: CASSLLAAETQYF
cdr3_nt: TGTGCCAGCAGCCTCCTAGCAGCAGAGACCCAGTACTTC

d_call: -
v_call: TRBV6-5
j_call: TRBJ2-7
clone_size: -
cdr3_aa: CASPDARDYEQYF
cdr3_nt: TGTGCCAGCCCTGATGCCAGGGACTACGAGCAGTACTTC

d_call: -
v_call: TRBV27
j_call: TRBJ2-6
clone_size: -
cdr3_aa: CASSLRLDYSGANVLTF
cdr3_nt: TGTGCCAGCAGTTTACGGCTGGATTACTCTGGGGCCAACGTCCTGACTTTC

d_call: TRBD1
v_call: TRBV6-2/TRBV6-3
j_call: TRBJ2-5
clone_size: -
cdr3_aa: CASSLWDRVYQETQYF
cdr3_nt: TGTGCCAGCAGTTTATGGGACAGGGTCTACCAAGAGACCCAGTACTTC

d_call: TRBD2
v_call: TRBV18
j_call: TRBJ2-1
clone_size: few
cdr3_aa: CASSPRTSDYNEQFF
cdr3_nt: TGTGCCAGCTCACCGAGAACTAGCGACTACAATGAGCAGTTCTTC

d_call: TRBD1
v_call: TRBV7-8
j_call: TRBJ1-4
clone_size: many
cdr3_aa: CASSYTWGARQGENEKLFF
cdr3_nt: TGTGCCAGCAGCTATACTTGGGGAGCGAGACAGGGCGAGAACGAAAAACTGTTTTTT

d_call: -
v_call: TRBV4-3
j_call: TRBJ2-3
clone_size: few
cdr3_aa: CASSQGTISTDTQYF
cdr3_nt: TGCGCCAGCAGCCAAGGGACTATTAGCACAGATACGCAGTATTTT

d_call: TRBD2
v_call: TRBV7-3
j_call: TRBJ2-1
clone_size: few
cdr3_aa: CASSSLAEKYNEQFF
cdr3_nt: TGTGCCAGCAGCTCACTAGCGGAAAAATACAATGAGCAGTTCTTC

d_call: TRBD1
v_call: TRBV6-5
j_call: TRBJ2-2
clone_size: -
cdr3_aa: CASSFGQGLSGELFF
cdr3_nt: TGTGCCAGCAGCTTTGGACAGGGGTTATCGGGGGAGCTGTTTTTT

d_call: -
v_call: TRBV12-3/TRBV12-4
j_call: TRBJ2-5
clone_size: few
cdr3_aa: CASSLTASRETQYF
cdr3_nt: TGTGCCAGCAGTTTAACGGCCAGCCGGGAGACCCAGTACTTC

d_call: TRBD1
v_call: TRBV29-1
j_call: TRBJ1-2
clone_size: few
cdr3_aa: CSVGAEGASANYGYTF
cdr3_nt: TGCAGCGTTGGAGCCGAGGGGGCGTCGGCTAACTATGGCTACACCTTC

d_call: -
v_call: TRBV2
j_call: TRBJ2-3
clone_size: many
cdr3_aa: CASTPAVDTQYF
cdr3_nt: TGTGCCAGCACCCCAGCTGTAGATACGCAGTATTTT

d_call: -
v_call: TRBV21-1
j_call: TRBJ2-5
clone_size: -
cdr3_aa: CASSKRGLETQYF
cdr3_nt: TGTGCCAGCAGCAAAAGGGGGCTCGAGACCCAGTACTTC

d_call: TRBD1
v_call: TRBV5-1
j_call: TRBJ1-1
clone_size: -
cdr3_aa: CASSSSGQMNTEAFF
cdr3_nt: TGCGCCAGCAGCTCCTCGGGACAGATGAACACTGAAGCTTTCTTT

d_call: -
v_call: TRBV20-1
j_call: TRBJ1-1
clone_size: once
cdr3_aa: CSARKGYGPEAFF
cdr3_nt: TGCAGTGCTAGGAAGGGGTATGGCCCTGAAGCTTTCTTT

d_call: TRBD2
v_call: TRBV15
j_call: TRBJ2-1
clone_size: -
cdr3_aa: CATSRVLAVLGNEQFF
cdr3_nt: TGTGCCACCAGCAGAGTCCTAGCGGTTCTCGGCAATGAGCAGTTCTTC

d_call: -
v_call: TRBV4-3
j_call: TRBJ1-5
clone_size: -
cdr3_aa: CASRDSFTSNQPQHF
cdr3_nt: TGCGCCAGCAGAGATAGTTTCACCAGTAATCAGCCCCAGCATTTT

d_call: -
v_call: TRBV19
j_call: TRBJ2-7
clone_size: -
cdr3_aa: CASSIIDSYEQYF
cdr3_nt: TGTGCCAGTAGTATTATCGACTCCTACGAGCAGTACTTC

d_call: -
v_call: TRBV5-1
j_call: TRBJ2-3
clone_size: few
cdr3_aa: CASSLVSSSTDTQYF
cdr3_nt: TGCGCCAGCAGCTTGGTAAGCTCTAGCACAGATACGCAGTATTTT

d_call: TRBD2
v_call: TRBV5-6
j_call: TRBJ2-1
clone_size: few
cdr3_aa: CASSRTSGHVSSYNEQFF
cdr3_nt: TGTGCCAGCAGCCGGACTAGCGGACACGTGAGCTCCTACAATGAGCAGTTCTTC

d_call: TRBD1
v_call: TRBV6-2/TRBV6-3
j_call: TRBJ1-5
clone_size: many
cdr3_aa: CASRHSPGGPNQPQHF
cdr3_nt: TGTGCCAGCAGACACTCTCCAGGGGGTCCTAATCAGCCCCAGCATTTT

d_call: -
v_call: TRBV4-1
j_call: TRBJ2-7
clone_size: many
cdr3_aa: CASSQAPQTIAEQYF
cdr3_nt: TGCGCCAGCAGCCAAGCCCCTCAAACTATCGCCGAGCAGTACTTC

d_call: TRBD1
v_call: TRBV20-1
j_call: TRBJ1-5
clone_size: many
cdr3_aa: CSAIGQGPYNQPQHF
cdr3_nt: TGCAGTGCTATCGGACAGGGTCCGTACAATCAGCCCCAGCATTTT